This section outlines one T cell receptor (beta chain) sequence together with its context. Given a much more abundant clone one base away, this may be a read error. Germline V gives CDR1 MNHEY, CDR2 SMNVEV (reference sequence). The trim removed 7 bases at V and 6 bases at J, leaving 12 bases unmatched. The CDR3 consists of 15 residues. These data come from a study of molecular identifiers for immune sequencing clone quantification. TCRdb re-called the PCR reads through MiXCR, storing one row per CDR3 protein. The sample has about 36,000 distinct CDR3 sequences; approximately 20% are singletons. Sequenced sample: naive CD8+ T cells from blood, with Jurkat cell RNA spiked in. Regarding subset: FACS-sorted CD8+CD4-CCR7+CD45RA+ naive T cells. The receptor's source is a human donor in good health. Some libraries in this study had Jurkat cell RNA spiked in. The chain recombines TRBV27 with TRBJ1-5; 7 bases agree with TRBD1. The CDR3 DNA reads as TGTGCCAGCACAGAGACGGGACAGTACAGTCAGCCCCAGCATTTT. Residues: CASTETGQYSQPQHF.